The 10 T cell receptor beta chains presented below share a single source sample, sequenced in a study of vaccination effects on CD4 cells after COVID-19. CD4+ T cells specific for antigen were expanded with viral peptide pools by the ViraFEST assay before sequencing. Following an approximately ten-day culture, CD4+ T cells were purified. Recipients of the vaccine had no prior SARS-CoV-2 infection and negative nucleocapsid antibodies. Their cognate antigens are unknown. The table came from immunoSEQ multiplex PCR; TCRdb's copy has only in-frame clones and leaves some out. The sample lists 30,000 to 45,000 clones; around 68% were seen once. Sequenced material: CD4+ T cells from PBMCs cultured with SARS-CoV-2 spike peptides, taken before COVID-19 vaccination. These receptors originate from a human donor who received a COVID-19 vaccine.

The chain has TRBV20-1 and TRBJ2-7; no clear D. The CDR3 consists of 11 residues. V was trimmed by 5 bases and J by 4 bases, leaving 9 bases between them. CDR1 is DFQATT, CDR2 SNEGSKA, per germline (reference sequence). CDR3 loop: CSARAMYEQYF. The CDR3 DNA sequence: TGCAGTGCTCGGGCCATGTACGAGCAGTACTTC.

The gene calls are TRBV28 and TRBJ1-3, with D possibly TRBD1 on 5 matching bases. The V gene's germline CDR1 is MDHEN and CDR2 SYDVKM. The length of the CDR3 is 15 residues. V gave up 4 bases and J gave up 0 bases, with 10 bases separating them. CDR3 region: CASSSPGNSGNTIYF. DNA for the CDR3: TGTGCCAGCAGTTCTCCAGGGAACTCTGGAAACACCATATATTTT.

The V gene is TRBV6-5, the J gene TRBJ2-1; maybe TRBD1 (6 bases). Germline V CDR1 and CDR2: MNHEY, SVGAGI. V lost 6 bases and J 4 bases, leaving 10 bases between the germline ends. This CDR3 spans 13 amino acids. The CDR3 region is CASRNDRYNEQFF. The CDR3 DNA sequence: TGTGCCAGCAGAAACGACAGGTACAATGAGCAGTTCTTC.

The rearrangement uses TRBV25-1 and TRBJ2-7; 7 nucleotides align to TRBD1. V was clipped by 4 bases and J by 0 bases; unmatched bases: 6. Germline loops: CDR1 MGHDK, CDR2 SYGVNS. The CDR3 extends over 15 amino acids. In DNA form, the CDR3 reads TGTGCCAGCAGTGGCCGGGGACAGAACTCCTACGAGCAGTACTTC. It yields the protein CASSGRGQNSYEQYF.

CDR3: CATSRYRDLRSDTQYF. The CDR3 DNA is TGTGCCACCAGCAGATACAGGGACCTGCGCTCCGATACGCAGTATTTT. The chain recombines TRBV15 with TRBJ2-3; a weak D match, TRBD1 (6 bases). The CDR3 totals 16 residues. Germline V gives CDR1 LNHNV, CDR2 YYDKDF (reference sequence). The V end was cut by 2 bases, the J end by 6 bases, with 18 bases between.

The chain carries TRBV3-1 (or the pseudogene TRBV3-2) and TRBJ2-3; 11 nucleotides align to TRBD2. V trimming: 4 bases; J trimming: 3 bases; junction bases outside the gene matches: 6. The CDR3 runs 16 residues. Per the germline V gene, CDR1 is LGHDT and CDR2 is YNNKEL (reference sequence). DNA for the CDR3: TGTGCCAGCAGCCCTCGACTAGCGGGGAGTACAGATACGCAGTATTTT. It codes for CASSPRLAGSTDTQYF.

This clone was detected a few times. The chain uses TRBV3-1 (or the pseudogene TRBV3-2) and TRBJ2-7; possible D gene TRBD2, 5 bases. V was clipped by 1 base and J by 4 bases, with 11 bases between them. Germline V gene lookup returns CDR1 LGHDT and CDR2 YNNKEL (reference sequence). The CDR3 covers 14 residues. CDR3 nucleotide sequence: TGTGCCAGCAGCCAAGCTCCGGGGAAATACGAGCAGTACTTC. Translated, it gives CASSQAPGKYEQYF.

This chain connects TRBV7-2 to TRBJ1-2, with 10 bases aligning to TRBD1. There are 15 residues in the CDR3. Germline V gives CDR1 SGHTA, CDR2 FQGNSA. The J segment lost 5 bases and the V segment lost 5 bases, leaving 8 bases of the junction unmatched. CDR3 in amino acids: CASSPQPGQGYGYTF. As DNA, the CDR3 is TGTGCCAGCAGCCCACAACCGGGACAGGGGTATGGCTACACCTTC. The full variable domain, rest sourced from reference TRBV7-2 and TRBJ1-2, is GAGVSQSPSNKVTEKGKDVELRCDPISGHTALYWYRQSLGQGLEFLIYFQGNSAPDKSGLPSDRFSAERTGGSVSTLTIQRTQQEDSAVYLCASSPQPGQGYGYTFGSGTRLTVV.

V gene TRBV20-1 combines with J gene TRBJ2-4; D tentatively fits TRBD1 or TRBD2 (6 bases each). V lost 3 bases, J lost 3 bases, and 9 bases lay in between. Germline V gives CDR1 DFQATT, CDR2 SNEGSKA (reference sequence). There are 13 residues in the CDR3. The CDR3 bases are TGCAGTGCTAGTAAGGGGGGCAAAAACATTCAGTACTTC. It codes for CSASKGGKNIQYF.

CDR3 nucleotides: TGTGCCAGTAGTGCCCCAGGGGGCTATGGCTACACCTTC. This translates into CASSAPGGYGYTF. The chain has TRBV19 and TRBJ1-2; 7 positions agree with TRBD1. Germline V gives CDR1 LNHDA, CDR2 SQIVND (reference sequence). The ends lost 5 bases at V and 4 bases at J; junction bases unmatched: 4. The CDR3 runs to 13 residues.